What follows describes a single T cell receptor (beta chain). Its antigen is unknown. The data are from a study of PD-1 blockade in classical Hodgkin lymphoma. Study-level points and caveats: The study found complete responders had baseline diversity similar to newly diagnosed patients. Significant TCR diversity gains by C4D1 occurred in CD4+ but not CD8+ cells. What caused the repertoire differences, perhaps disease activity or prior therapy, remains undefined.

The assay was immunoSEQ multiplex PCR, and TCRdb's table has in-frame clones only and misses some. The sample lists tens of thousands of clones; 85% to 95% were seen once. Each patient experienced a relapse that followed autologous stem cell transplantation, and brentuximab vedotin exposure varied. This TCR derives from a human donor with classical Hodgkin lymphoma. This sample comprised peripheral blood mononuclear cells (PBMCs), obtained at baseline.

Written as DNA, the CDR3 is TGTGCCAGCAGCTTCAACGTACAACATGCCACAGATACGCAGTATTTT. Protein product: CASSFNVQHATDTQYF. The genes are TRBV5-5 and TRBJ2-3; D unresolved. V was trimmed by 2 bases and J by 2 bases, leaving 15 bases between them. CDR1 SGHKS and CDR2 YYEKEE come from the germline V gene (reference sequence). This CDR3 is 16 amino acids long.